One sample yielded the 17 T cell receptor beta chains listed below, sequenced in a study of blood T cell repertoires in COVID-19. Sequencing was performed with immunoSEQ multiplex PCR; in TCRdb, only in-frame clones are kept and a portion is missing. The repertoire holds over 200,000 clones, around 90% seen once, with approximately 10% in the top ten. Sequenced sample: PBMCs or T cells enriched from blood (not recorded which). These TCRs come from a man aged 25-45 years who had recovered from COVID-19.

This clone was seen only once. CDR3: CASSQNWDRRNTIYF. The CDR3 DNA sequence: TGTGCCAGCAGCCAAAACTGGGACAGAAGAAACACCATATATTTT. The V and J genes are TRBV4-2 and TRBJ1-3; 7 bases line up with TRBD1. CDR1 LGHNA and CDR2 YNFKEQ come from the germline V gene. With V trimmed by 2 bases and J by 5 bases, 6 bases remained unmatched. The CDR3 consists of 15 residues.

V and J are TRBV6-5 and TRBJ2-7, with 11 bases identical to TRBD2. Trimming at V came to 0 bases and at J to 7 bases, leaving 5 bases not matched to a gene. CDR3 length: 15 residues. CDR1 is MNHEY and CDR2 is SVGAGI in the germline V gene. The CDR3 is CASSYSRLAGREQYF. The CDR3 DNA sequence: TGTGCCAGCAGTTACTCGAGACTAGCGGGAAGGGAGCAGTACTTC.

The genes are TRBV19 and TRBJ1-1, with TRBD1 matching over 10 bases. J gave up 2 bases and V 6 bases, and 3 bases lay outside the gene matches. The CDR3 runs 14 residues. CDR1 is LNHDA and CDR2 is SQIVND in the germline V gene (reference sequence). CDR3 sequence (DNA): TGTGCCAGTAGGGGGACAGGGGATAACACTGAAGCTTTCTTT. Protein product: CASRGTGDNTEAFF.

This chain links TRBV6-4 with TRBJ2-2; weak D call: TRBD1 (6 bases). Trimming left V 9 bases short and J 2 bases short, with 13 bases between. The CDR3 runs to 14 residues. CDR1 is MRHNA and CDR2 is SNTAGT in the germline V gene. CDR3 nucleotide sequence: TGTGCCAGTAGGGCACAGGGAAACACCGGGGAGCTGTTTTTT. Its protein is CASRAQGNTGELFF.

This clone has a handful of counts. The chain combines TRBV5-5 with TRBJ1-2, with TRBD1 matching over 9 bases. The CDR3 consists of 15 residues. V lost 4 bases to trimming and J lost 1 base; unmatched junction nucleotides: 5. Per the germline V gene, CDR1 is SGHKS and CDR2 is YYEKEE (reference sequence). The DNA for the CDR3 is TGTGCCAGCAGCATAGGACAGGGGATTAACTATGGCTACACCTTC. This translates into CASSIGQGINYGYTF.

This rearrangement joins TRBV7-9 to TRBJ2-3, with a possible D match to TRBD2 (6 bases). V gave up 7 bases and J gave up 0 bases, with 14 bases separating them. Germline CDR1 reads SEHNR; CDR2 reads FQNEAQ (reference sequence). The CDR3 loop spans 15 amino acids. The CDR3 reads CASTTPGTSTDTQYF. CDR3 DNA: TGTGCCAGCACCACACCCGGGACTAGCACAGATACGCAGTATTTT.

This chain joins TRBV18 and TRBJ2-7, with TRBD2 matching 12 bases. V lost 0 bases, J lost 5 bases, and 2 bases stayed unmatched. Germline V gene lookup returns CDR1 KGHSH and CDR2 LQKENI. The CDR3 spans 15 residues. The CDR3 region is CASSPPTSGSDEQYF. The DNA of the CDR3 is TGTGCCAGCTCACCACCGACTAGCGGGAGTGACGAGCAGTACTTC.

The genes are TRBV7-8 and TRBJ2-5, with a possible D match to TRBD2 (5 bases). Germline lookup yields CDR1 SGHVS and CDR2 FQNEAQ. The V gene lost 2 bases and the J gene lost 3 bases, with 16 bases spanning the gap. CDR3 length equals 16 residues. CDR3 sequence (DNA): TGTGCCAGCAGCTTATTCTCATGGGCGGGCGAAGAGACCCAGTACTTC. It yields the protein CASSLFSWAGEETQYF.

The CDR3 here is CASRLGDREPGNSNQPQHF. The CDR3 DNA reads TGTGCAAGTCGCTTAGGTGACAGGGAACCGGGGAATAGCAATCAGCCCCAGCATTTT. J is TRBJ1-5 and V is TRBV12-2; the table's D gene call, TRBD1, was not cross checked with the DNA. TRBV12-2 is flagged as a pseudogene. The CDR3 is made up of 19 amino acids.

The chain joins TRBV6-6 to TRBJ2-1, with 8 bases fitting TRBD2. V was pared by 10 bases and J by 1 base, with 3 bases of the junction left unmatched. Germline V gives CDR1 MNHNY, CDR2 SVGAGI (reference sequence). The CDR3 sequence is 13 residues long. The CDR3 loop reads CATGGRSYNEQFF. CDR3 nucleotides: TGTGCCACCGGCGGGAGGTCCTACAATGAGCAGTTCTTC.

CDR3 amino acids: CASSRRLAGGPDEQFF. CDR3 nucleotides: TGTGCCAGCAGCCGTCGACTAGCGGGAGGGCCAGATGAGCAGTTCTTC. The chain couples TRBV3-1 (or the pseudogene TRBV3-2) to TRBJ2-1, with 14 bases matching TRBD2. Germline V lookup: CDR1 LGHDT, CDR2 YNNKEL (reference sequence). After removal of 4 bases from V and 8 bases from J, the junction contained 7 bases not matched to a gene. This CDR3 has 16 residues.

This clone was seen once. J is TRBJ1-2 and V is TRBV6-6, with D possibly TRBD1 on 5 matching bases. The V gene lost 6 bases and the J gene lost 2 bases, with 13 bases spanning the gap. Germline V gene lookup returns CDR1 MNHNY and CDR2 SVGAGI (reference sequence). The CDR3 is 14 amino acids. As DNA, the CDR3 is TGTGCCAGCAGAGCGGGGACGCGGAACTATGGCTACACCTTC. The encoded protein is CASRAGTRNYGYTF.

The CDR3 DNA sequence: TGTGCCAGCAGCGTACAGAATTACGAGCAGTACTTC. Its translation is CASSVQNYEQYF. The chain carries TRBV2 and TRBJ2-7, with D uncertain. The CDR3 extends over 12 amino acids. Trimming left V 6 bases short and J 4 bases short, with 10 bases between. Germline CDR1 is SNHLY and CDR2 is FYNNEI.

The CDR3: CASSESTGTNYGYTF. The CDR3 DNA is TGCGCCAGCAGTGAGTCGACGGGAACTAACTATGGCTACACCTTC. V gene TRBV10-1 combines with J gene TRBJ1-2; D is ambiguous. The CDR3 is 15 amino acids. Germline V gives CDR1 WNHNN, CDR2 SYGVQD (reference sequence). The V and J ends lost 0 bases and 0 bases respectively, with 8 bases between them.

The chain links TRBV6-5 to TRBJ1-5, with 8 bases lining up with TRBD1. Germline values: CDR1 MNHEY, CDR2 SVGAGI. The V segment lost 7 bases and the J segment 2 bases; nucleotides outside the gene matches: 7. The CDR3 totals 15 residues. For the CDR3, the DNA is TGTGCCAGCACCGTTGGACAGGGCGGCAATCAGCCCCAGCATTTT. It encodes CASTVGQGGNQPQHF.

This clone was observed a few times. The chain combines TRBV18 with TRBJ2-2, with D perhaps matching TRBD2 (6 bases). This CDR3 is built from 13 residues. V lost 4 bases and J 4 bases, leaving 7 bases between the germline ends. The germline V gene encodes CDR1 KGHSH and CDR2 LQKENI. CDR3 region: CASSLGGTGELFF. For the CDR3, the DNA is TGTGCCAGCTCACTCGGGGGCACCGGGGAGCTGTTTTTT.

The chain employs TRBV21-1 and TRBJ2-3; TRBD1, the table's D call, lacks a check against the DNA. TRBV21-1 is listed as a pseudogene. The CDR3 extends over 16 amino acids. The CDR3 spells CASSPMRGHTWDTQYF. As DNA, the CDR3 is TGTGCCAGCAGCCCAATGAGGGGACACACGTGGGATACGCAGTATTTT.